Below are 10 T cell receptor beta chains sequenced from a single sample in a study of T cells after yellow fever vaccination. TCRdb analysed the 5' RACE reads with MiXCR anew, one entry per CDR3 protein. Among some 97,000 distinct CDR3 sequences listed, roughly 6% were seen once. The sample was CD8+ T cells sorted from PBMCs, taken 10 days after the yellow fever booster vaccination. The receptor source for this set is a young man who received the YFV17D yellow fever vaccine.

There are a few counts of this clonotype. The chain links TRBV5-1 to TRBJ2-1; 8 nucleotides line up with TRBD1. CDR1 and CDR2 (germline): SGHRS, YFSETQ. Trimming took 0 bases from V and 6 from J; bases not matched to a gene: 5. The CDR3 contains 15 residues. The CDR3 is CASSLGGQAINEQFF. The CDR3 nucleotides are TGCGCCAGCAGCTTGGGGGGACAGGCGATCAATGAGCAGTTCTTC.

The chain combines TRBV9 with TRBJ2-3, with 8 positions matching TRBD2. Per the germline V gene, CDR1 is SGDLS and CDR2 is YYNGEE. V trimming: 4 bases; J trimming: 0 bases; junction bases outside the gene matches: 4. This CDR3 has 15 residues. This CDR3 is CASSSSGRSTDTQYF. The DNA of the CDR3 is TGTGCCAGCAGCTCTAGCGGGCGCAGCACAGATACGCAGTATTTT.

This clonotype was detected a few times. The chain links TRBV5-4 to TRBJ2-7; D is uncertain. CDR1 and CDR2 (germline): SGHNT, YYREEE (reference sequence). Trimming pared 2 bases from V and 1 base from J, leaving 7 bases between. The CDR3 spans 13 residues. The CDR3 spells CASSFGGSYEQYF. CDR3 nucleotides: TGTGCCAGCAGCTTCGGTGGATCCTACGAGCAGTACTTC.

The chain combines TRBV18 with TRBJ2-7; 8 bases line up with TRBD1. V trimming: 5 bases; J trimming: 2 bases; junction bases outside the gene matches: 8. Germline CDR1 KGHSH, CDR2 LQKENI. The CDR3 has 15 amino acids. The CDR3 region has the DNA TGTGCCAGCTCAGCGACAGGGGAGTTCCCCTACGAGCAGTACTTC. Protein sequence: CASSATGEFPYEQYF.

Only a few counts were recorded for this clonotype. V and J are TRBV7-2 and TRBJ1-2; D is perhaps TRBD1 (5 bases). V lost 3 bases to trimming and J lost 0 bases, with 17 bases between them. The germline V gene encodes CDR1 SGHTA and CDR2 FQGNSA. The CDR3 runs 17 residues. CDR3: CASSLGPGEGANYGYTF. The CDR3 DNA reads TGTGCCAGCAGCTTGGGTCCGGGGGAAGGTGCTAACTATGGCTACACCTTC.

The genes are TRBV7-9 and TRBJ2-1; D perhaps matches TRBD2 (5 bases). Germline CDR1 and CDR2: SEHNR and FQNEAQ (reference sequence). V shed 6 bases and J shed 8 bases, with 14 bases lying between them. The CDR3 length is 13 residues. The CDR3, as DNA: TGTGCCAGCAGACCGGACTTTATTTATGAGCAGTTCTTC. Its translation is CASRPDFIYEQFF.

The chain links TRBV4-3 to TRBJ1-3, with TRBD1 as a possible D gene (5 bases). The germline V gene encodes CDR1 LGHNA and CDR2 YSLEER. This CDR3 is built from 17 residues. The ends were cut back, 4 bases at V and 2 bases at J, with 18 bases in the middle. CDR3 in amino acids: CASSRLSGRAAGNTIYF. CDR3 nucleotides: TGCGCCAGCAGCCGCCTTTCCGGCAGGGCGGCTGGAAACACCATATATTTT.

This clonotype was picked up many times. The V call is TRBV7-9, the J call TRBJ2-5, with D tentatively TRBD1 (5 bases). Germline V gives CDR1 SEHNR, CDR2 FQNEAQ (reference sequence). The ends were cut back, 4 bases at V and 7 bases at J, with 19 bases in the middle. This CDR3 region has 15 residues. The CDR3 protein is CASSSGRVWQGTQYF. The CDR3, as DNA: TGTGCCAGCAGCTCCGGCAGGGTATGGCAGGGGACCCAGTACTTC. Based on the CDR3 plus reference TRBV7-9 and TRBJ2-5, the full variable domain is DTGVSQNPRHKITKRGQNVTFRCDPISEHNRLYWYRQTLGQGPEFLTYFQNEAQLEKSRLLSDRFSAERPKGSFSTLEIQRTEQGDSAMYLCASSSGRVWQGTQYFGPGTRLLVL.

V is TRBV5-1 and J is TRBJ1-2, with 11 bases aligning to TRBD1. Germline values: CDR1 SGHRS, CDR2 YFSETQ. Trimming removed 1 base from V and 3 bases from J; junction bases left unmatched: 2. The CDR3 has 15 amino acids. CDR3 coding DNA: TGCGCCAGCAGCTTGATGGGACAGGGGGACTATGGCTACACCTTC. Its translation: CASSLMGQGDYGYTF.

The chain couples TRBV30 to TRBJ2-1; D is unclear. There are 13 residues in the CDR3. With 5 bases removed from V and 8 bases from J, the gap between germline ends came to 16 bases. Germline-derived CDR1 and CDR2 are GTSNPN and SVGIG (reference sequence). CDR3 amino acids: CAWGHRWRDEQFF. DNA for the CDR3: TGTGCCTGGGGGCACAGATGGCGAGATGAGCAGTTCTTC.